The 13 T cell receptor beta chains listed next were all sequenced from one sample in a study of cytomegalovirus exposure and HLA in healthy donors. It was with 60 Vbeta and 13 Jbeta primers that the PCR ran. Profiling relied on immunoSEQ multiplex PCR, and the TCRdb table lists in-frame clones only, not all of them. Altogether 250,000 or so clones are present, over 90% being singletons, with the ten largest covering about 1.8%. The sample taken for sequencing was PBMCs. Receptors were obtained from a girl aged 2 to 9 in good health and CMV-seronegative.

CDR3 residues: CASRGHTATNEKLFF. CDR3 nucleotides: TGTGCCAGCCGGGGACATACCGCAACTAATGAAAAACTGTTTTTT. The chain carries TRBV6-1 and TRBJ1-4, with D tentatively TRBD1 (6 bases). The CDR3 runs to 15 residues. V lost 8 bases and J 0 bases, leaving 13 bases between the germline ends. Germline lookup yields CDR1 MNHNS and CDR2 SASEGT.

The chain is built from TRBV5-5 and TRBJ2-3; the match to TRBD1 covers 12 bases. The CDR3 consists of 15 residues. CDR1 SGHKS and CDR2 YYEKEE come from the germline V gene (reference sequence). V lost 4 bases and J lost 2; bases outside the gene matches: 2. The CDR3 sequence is CASSMGQGATDTQYF. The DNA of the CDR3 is TGTGCCAGCAGCATGGGACAGGGGGCCACAGATACGCAGTATTTT.

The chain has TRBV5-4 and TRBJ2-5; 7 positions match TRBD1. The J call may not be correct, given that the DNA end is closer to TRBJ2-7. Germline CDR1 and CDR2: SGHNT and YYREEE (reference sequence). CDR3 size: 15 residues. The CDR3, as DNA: TGTGCCAGCAGTACCGGGACAGAACTCTCCTACGAGCAGTACTTC. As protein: CASSTGTELSYEQYF.

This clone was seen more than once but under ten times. In DNA, the CDR3 is TGTGCCGCCACTATGACAGGGGGCAATGCTGAAGCTTTCTTT. As protein: CAATMTGGNAEAFF. The chain is built from TRBV2 and TRBJ1-1; 10 positions match TRBD1. Germline V gene lookup returns CDR1 SNHLY and CDR2 FYNNEI. V trimming: 11 bases; J trimming: 6 bases; junction bases outside the gene matches: 12. This CDR3 is 14 amino acids long.

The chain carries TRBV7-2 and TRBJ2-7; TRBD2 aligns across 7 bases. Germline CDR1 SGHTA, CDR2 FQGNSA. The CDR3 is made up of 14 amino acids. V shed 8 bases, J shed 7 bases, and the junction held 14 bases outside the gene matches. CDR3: CASAEGGGRGEQYF. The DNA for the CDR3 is TGTGCCAGCGCCGAAGGCGGCGGGAGAGGTGAGCAGTACTTC.

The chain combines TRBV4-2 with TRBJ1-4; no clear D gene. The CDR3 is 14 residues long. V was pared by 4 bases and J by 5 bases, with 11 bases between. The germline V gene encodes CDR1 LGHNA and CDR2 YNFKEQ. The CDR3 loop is CASSPDGRNEKLFF. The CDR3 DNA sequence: TGTGCCAGCAGCCCTGATGGCAGGAATGAAAAACTGTTTTTT.

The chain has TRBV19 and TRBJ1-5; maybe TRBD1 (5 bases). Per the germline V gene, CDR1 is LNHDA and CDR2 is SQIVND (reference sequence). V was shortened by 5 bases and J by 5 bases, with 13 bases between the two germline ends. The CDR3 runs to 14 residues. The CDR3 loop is CASSSQTAHQPQHF. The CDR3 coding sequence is TGTGCCAGTAGTTCGCAGACAGCTCATCAGCCCCAGCATTTT.

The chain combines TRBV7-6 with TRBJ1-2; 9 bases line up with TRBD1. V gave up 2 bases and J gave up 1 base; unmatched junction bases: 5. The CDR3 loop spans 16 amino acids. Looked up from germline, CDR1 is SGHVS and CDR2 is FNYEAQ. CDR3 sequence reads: CASSLLGQGSNYGYTF. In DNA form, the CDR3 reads TGTGCCAGCAGCTTACTGGGACAGGGTAGTAACTATGGCTACACCTTC.

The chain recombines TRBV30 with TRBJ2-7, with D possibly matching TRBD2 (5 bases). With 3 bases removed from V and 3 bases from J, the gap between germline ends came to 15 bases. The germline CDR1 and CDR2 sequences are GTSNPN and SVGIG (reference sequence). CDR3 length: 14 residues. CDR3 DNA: TGTGCCTGGAGACGAGCGGTAATCGGCTACGAGCAGTACTTC. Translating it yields CAWRRAVIGYEQYF.

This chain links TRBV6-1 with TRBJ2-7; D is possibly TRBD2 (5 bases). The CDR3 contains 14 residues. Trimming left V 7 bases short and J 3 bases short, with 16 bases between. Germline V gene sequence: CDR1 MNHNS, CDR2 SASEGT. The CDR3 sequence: CASTYRTEGYEQYF. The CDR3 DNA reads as TGTGCCAGCACCTACCGGACCGAGGGCTACGAGCAGTACTTC.

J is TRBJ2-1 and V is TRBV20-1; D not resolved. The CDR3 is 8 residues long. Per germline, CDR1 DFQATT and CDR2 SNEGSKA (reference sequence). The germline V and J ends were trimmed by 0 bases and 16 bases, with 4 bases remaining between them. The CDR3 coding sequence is TGCAGTGCTAGAGAACACTTCTTC. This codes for CSAREHFF.

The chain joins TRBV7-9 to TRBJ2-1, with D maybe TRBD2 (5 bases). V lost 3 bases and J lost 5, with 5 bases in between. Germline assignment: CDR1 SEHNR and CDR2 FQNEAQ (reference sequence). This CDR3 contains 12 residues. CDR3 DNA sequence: TGTGCCAGCAGCTTGACTAACAATGAGCAGTTCTTC. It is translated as CASSLTNNEQFF.

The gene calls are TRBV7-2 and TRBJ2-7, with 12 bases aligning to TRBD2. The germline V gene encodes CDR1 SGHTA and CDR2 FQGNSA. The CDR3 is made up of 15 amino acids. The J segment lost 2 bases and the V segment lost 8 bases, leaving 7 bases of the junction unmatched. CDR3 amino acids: CASRYSSGGAYEQYF. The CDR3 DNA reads TGTGCCAGCCGCTACTCTAGCGGGGGGGCCTACGAGCAGTACTTC.